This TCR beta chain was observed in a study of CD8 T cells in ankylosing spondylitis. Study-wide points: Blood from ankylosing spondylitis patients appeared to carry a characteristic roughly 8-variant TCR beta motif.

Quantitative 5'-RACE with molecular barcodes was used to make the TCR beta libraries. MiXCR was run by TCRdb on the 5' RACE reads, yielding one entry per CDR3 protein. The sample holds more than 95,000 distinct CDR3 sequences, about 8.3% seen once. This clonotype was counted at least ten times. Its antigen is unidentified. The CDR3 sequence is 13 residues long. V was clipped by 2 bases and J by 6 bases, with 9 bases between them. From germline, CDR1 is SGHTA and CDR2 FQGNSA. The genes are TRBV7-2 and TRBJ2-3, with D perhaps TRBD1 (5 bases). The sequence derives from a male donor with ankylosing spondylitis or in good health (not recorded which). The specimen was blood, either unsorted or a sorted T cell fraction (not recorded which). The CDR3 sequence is CASSLSTADTQYF. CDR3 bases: TGTGCCAGCAGCTTATCGACAGCTGATACGCAGTATTTT.